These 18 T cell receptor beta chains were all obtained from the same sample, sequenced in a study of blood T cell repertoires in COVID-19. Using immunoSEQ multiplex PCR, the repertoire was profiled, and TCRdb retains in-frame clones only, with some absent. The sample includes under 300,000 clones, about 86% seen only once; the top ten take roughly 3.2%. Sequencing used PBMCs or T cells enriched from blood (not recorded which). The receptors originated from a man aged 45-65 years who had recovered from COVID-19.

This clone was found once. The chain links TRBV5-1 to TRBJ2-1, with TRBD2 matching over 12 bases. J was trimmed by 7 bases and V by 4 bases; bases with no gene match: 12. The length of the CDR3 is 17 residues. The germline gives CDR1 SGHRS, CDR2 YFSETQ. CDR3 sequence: CASSGLTSGRPLNEQFF. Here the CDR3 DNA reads TGCGCCAGCAGCGGCCTCACTAGCGGGAGGCCTTTAAATGAGCAGTTCTTC.

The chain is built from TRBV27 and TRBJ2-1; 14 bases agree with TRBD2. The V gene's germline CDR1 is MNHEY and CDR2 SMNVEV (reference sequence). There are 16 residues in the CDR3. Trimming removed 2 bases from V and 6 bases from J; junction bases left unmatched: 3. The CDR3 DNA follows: TGTGCCAGCAGTTTAAGGGGGACTAGCGGGGGCAATGAGCAGTTCTTC. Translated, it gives CASSLRGTSGGNEQFF.

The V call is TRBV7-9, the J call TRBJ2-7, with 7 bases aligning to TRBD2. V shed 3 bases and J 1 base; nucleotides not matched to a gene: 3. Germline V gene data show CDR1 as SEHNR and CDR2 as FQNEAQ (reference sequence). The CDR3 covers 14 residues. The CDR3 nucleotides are TGTGCCAGCAGCTTCGCCGGGGGGTCCTACGAGCAGTACTTC. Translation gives CASSFAGGSYEQYF.

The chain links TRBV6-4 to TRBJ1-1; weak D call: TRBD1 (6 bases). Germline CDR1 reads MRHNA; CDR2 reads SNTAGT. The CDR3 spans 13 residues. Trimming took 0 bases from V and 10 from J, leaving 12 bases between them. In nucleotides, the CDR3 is TGTGCCAGCAGTGACTCGACAGGAATTAGAGCTTTCTTT. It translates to CASSDSTGIRAFF.

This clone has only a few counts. The CDR3 region has the DNA TGTGCCAGCAGCTTCTCCGGTCTAGGGGAGCTGTTTTTT. Translating it yields CASSFSGLGELFF. This sequence joins TRBV7-3 and TRBJ2-2; D unresolved. CDR1 is SGHTA and CDR2 is FQGTGA in the germline V gene. Trimming pared 3 bases from V and 8 bases from J, leaving 10 bases between. CDR3 size: 13 residues.

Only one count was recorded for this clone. CDR3 region: CASSSEPSRSEQFF. The CDR3, as DNA: TGTGCCAGCAGTTCGGAACCGTCGAGGAGTGAGCAGTTCTTC. The V call is TRBV28, the J call TRBJ2-1; D gene unclear. The germline V gene encodes CDR1 MDHEN and CDR2 SYDVKM. Deletions cut 4 bases from V and 9 bases from J, with 16 bases between. CDR3 length: 14 residues.

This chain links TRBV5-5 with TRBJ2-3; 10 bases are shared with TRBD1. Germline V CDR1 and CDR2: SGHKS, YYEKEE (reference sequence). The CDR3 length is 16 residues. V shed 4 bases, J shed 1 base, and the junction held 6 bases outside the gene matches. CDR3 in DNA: TGTGCCAGCAGCCCCGGGACAGGGGTTGGCACAGATACGCAGTATTTT. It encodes CASSPGTGVGTDTQYF.

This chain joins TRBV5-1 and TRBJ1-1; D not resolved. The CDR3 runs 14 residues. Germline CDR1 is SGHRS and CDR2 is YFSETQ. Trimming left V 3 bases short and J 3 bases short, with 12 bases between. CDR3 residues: CASSSWVEDTEAFF. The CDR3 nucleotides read TGCGCCAGCAGCTCGTGGGTTGAGGACACTGAAGCTTTCTTT.

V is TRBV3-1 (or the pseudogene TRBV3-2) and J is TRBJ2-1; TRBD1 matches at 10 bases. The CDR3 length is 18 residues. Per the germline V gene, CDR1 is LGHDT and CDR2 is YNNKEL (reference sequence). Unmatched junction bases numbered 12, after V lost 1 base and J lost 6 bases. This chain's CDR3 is CASSQAIRGTGALNEQFF. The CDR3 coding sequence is TGTGCCAGCAGCCAAGCGATCCGGGGGACAGGGGCCCTCAATGAGCAGTTCTTC.

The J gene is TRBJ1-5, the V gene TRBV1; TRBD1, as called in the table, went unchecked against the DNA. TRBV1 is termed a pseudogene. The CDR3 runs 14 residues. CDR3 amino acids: CTSSPRQGDQPQHF. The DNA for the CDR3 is TGCACCAGCAGCCCCCGACAGGGGGATCAGCCCCAGCATTTT.

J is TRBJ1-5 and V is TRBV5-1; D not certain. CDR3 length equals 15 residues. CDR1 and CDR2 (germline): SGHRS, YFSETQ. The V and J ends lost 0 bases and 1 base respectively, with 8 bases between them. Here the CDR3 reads CASSLVGASNQPQHF. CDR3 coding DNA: TGCGCCAGCAGCTTGGTAGGAGCGAGCAATCAGCCCCAGCATTTT.

The chain's CDR3 is CASSFQGQGITEAFF. The CDR3 nucleotides are TGTGCCAGCAGTTTTCAAGGACAGGGAATAACTGAAGCTTTCTTT. The rearrangement uses TRBV28 and TRBJ1-1, with 8 bases identical to TRBD1. In germline, CDR1 is MDHEN, CDR2 SYDVKM. This CDR3 spans 15 amino acids. The V and J ends lost 3 bases and 5 bases, in that order; junction bases with no gene match: 8.

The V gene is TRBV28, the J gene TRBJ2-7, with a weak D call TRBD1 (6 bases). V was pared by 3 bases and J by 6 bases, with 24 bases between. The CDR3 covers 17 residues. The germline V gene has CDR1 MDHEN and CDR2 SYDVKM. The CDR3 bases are TGTGCCAGCAGTTTCCCCCCCCGGGCAGGGGTGAGGCCCGAGCAGTACTTC. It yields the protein CASSFPPRAGVRPEQYF.

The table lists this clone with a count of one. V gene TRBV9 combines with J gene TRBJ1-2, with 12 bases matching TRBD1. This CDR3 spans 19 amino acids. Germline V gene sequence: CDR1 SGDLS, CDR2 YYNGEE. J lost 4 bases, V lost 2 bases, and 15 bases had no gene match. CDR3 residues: CASSVTGTGGRSSGYGYTF. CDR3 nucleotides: TGTGCCAGCAGCGTCACCGGGACAGGGGGCCGGAGTTCGGGCTATGGCTACACCTTC.

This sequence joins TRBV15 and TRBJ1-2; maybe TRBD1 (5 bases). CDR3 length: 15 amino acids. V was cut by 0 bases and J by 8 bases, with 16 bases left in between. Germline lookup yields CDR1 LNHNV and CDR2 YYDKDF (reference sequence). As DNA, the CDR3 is TGTGCCACCAGCAGAGATCAGACAGCCACGCAGGGCTACACCTTC. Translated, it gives CATSRDQTATQGYTF.

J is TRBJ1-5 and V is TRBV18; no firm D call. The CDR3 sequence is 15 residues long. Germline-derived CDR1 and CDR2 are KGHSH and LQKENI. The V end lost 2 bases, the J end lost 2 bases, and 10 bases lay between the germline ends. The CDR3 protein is CASSPEGIGNQPQHF. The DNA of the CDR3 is TGTGCCAGCTCACCAGAGGGAATCGGCAATCAGCCCCAGCATTTT.

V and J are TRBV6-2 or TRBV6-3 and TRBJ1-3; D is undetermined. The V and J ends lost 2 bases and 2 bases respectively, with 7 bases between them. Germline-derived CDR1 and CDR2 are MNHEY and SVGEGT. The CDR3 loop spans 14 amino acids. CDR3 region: CASSYGAPGNTIYF. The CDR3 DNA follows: TGTGCCAGCAGTTACGGAGCACCTGGAAACACCATATATTTT.

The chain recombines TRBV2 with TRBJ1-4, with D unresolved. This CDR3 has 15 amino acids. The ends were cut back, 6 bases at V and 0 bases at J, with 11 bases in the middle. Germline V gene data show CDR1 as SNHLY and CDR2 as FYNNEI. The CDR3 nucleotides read TGTGCCAGCAGACAAACGCCTGCAACTAATGAAAAACTGTTTTTT. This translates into CASRQTPATNEKLFF.